The text below deals with one TCR beta chain. Its antigen is as yet unknown. These data come from a study of beta chain features in type 1 diabetes. Study-wide results and caveats: Type 1 diabetes patients had TCRB CDR3s that were shorter (moderately but significantly so) in all four CD4+ subsets. Whether HLA type influences TCRB rearrangement remained unresolved here.

The investigators reverse transcribed all of the isolated RNA, so they sequenced expressed TCRB transcripts. Method: immunoSEQ multiplex PCR; TCRdb's copy keeps in-frame clones and lacks some. Of about 370,000 clones listed, around a tenth are singletons. Sequences were obtained from central memory CD4+ T cells from blood. The TCR was taken from a man aged 30 to 39 with type 1 diabetes.

In DNA form, the CDR3 reads TGTGCCAGCAGCCCGCGGAGCAATGAGCAGTTCTTC. Translating gives CASSPRSNEQFF. This sequence joins TRBV2 and TRBJ2-1; D remains unclear. The germline CDR1 and CDR2 sequences are SNHLY and FYNNEI. V shed 6 bases and J shed 6 bases, with 9 bases lying between them. This CDR3 region has 12 residues.